The T cell receptor beta chain described here comes from a study of cytotoxic CD8 clonotypes in ibrutinib-treated CLL (dated by TCRdb to the early 2020s). A note on the overall study: The cohort was composed of about 10 relapsed/refractory and 15 treatment-naive patients; IGHV unmutated status was identified in approximately 18 patients. Longitudinal samples were available for about 30% of the 86 trial participants. Cryopreserved peripheral blood mononuclear cells were collected at three points: before therapy, at response, and at either sustained remission or disease progression. Partial responses were observed in 24 patients and complete responses in 2; after a median follow-up of roughly 72 months, remission was maintained in roughly 15 patients and progression was observed in some twelve. Samples averaged around 280,000 productive templates and 94,082 productive rearrangements. The response samples were drawn at a median of 12 months into treatment, with a range of about 6 to 40 months. Every sample from remission and from progressive disease was obtained while the patients were still on ibrutinib. Points the paper makes about the study in general: At baseline, clonality was higher than in age-matched healthy donors and showed a strong correlation with circulating CD8+ T-cell counts. Public clonotypes were found to be uncommon and were observed to contract or remain stable during treatment; the increase in clonality was shown to reflect expansion of private clonotypes at ibrutinib response. Lymph node repertoires were not examined, and the timing of sampling was not matched between patients in sustained remission and those whose disease progressed. Clonality increased at ibrutinib response, stayed stable in sustained remission, and fell back toward baseline at progression.

Concerning this clone itself: Which antigen it targets is not known. Base qualities are missing; no much larger clone stands one base away.

What this sample's time point label stands for: progressive disease on ibrutinib. For TCR beta library preparation, approximately 2.2 micrograms of genomic DNA were isolated from cryopreserved PBMCs. Longitudinal blood samples from CLL patients receiving ibrutinib monotherapy were subjected to high-throughput TCR beta sequencing. Patients were enrolled in a phase 2 open-label single-center ibrutinib monotherapy trial. A MiSeq instrument was used for deep resolution sequencing, which targeted depths ranging from 1 in 1 million up to 1 in 200,000 T cells, with coverage averaging 10x for each clonotype. TCR beta libraries were generated with the immunoSEQ hsTCRB Kit. Regarding the original processing steps: Data were analyzed with ImmunoSEQ Data Assistant and ImmunoSEQ Analyzer, with V, D and J genes assigned per IMGT definitions. Clonality was computed as one minus normalized Shannon entropy of productive rearrangement frequencies, ranging from 0 to 1. Only overrepresented clonotypes making up at least 0.05% of each patient's repertoire were included in the public clonotype analysis. Some 13 repertoires from age-matched healthy donors, obtained from immuneACCESS, served as clonality controls. The clones in this table, taken by TCRdb from immuneACCESS, are in-frame only. Not every clone is retained; where verified, under half of the shortfall comes from an unresolved V gene, and the cause of the rest is unknown. V, J and clone size were drawn from that table, and D and trimming were deduced from the DNA. This sample holds about 40,000 clones; 60% to 75% were observed only once. The ten largest make up roughly 9.1% of the sample.

At the junction V is shortened by 4 bases and J by 5 bases; bases outside the gene matches: 13. CDR1 and CDR2 were assigned from the germline V gene as SNHLY and FYNNEI. The CDR3 spans 16 residues, from the cysteine through the phenylalanine. Only the CDR3 portion is preserved as DNA: 48 bases, with reading frame beginning at the first base. Recombination connected TRBV2 to TRBJ2-5; TRBD2 aligns with 7 central bases. The specimen was PBMCs, collected at disease progression, from a patient treated with ibrutinib. The clonotype comes from a human donor with chronic lymphocytic leukemia. The CDR3 protein: CASSVTRDYAAETQYF. The sequence in DNA is TGTGCCAGCAGTGTTACCCGGGACTACGCTGCGGAGACCCAGTACTTC. Outside the CDR3, residues come from the reference TRBV2 and TRBJ2-5 proteins, so the full variable domain is: EPEVTQTPSHQVTQMGQEVILRCVPISNHLYFYWYRQILGQKVEFLVSFYNNEISEKSEIFDDQFSVERPDGSNFTLKIRSTKLEDSAMYFCASSVTRDYAAETQYFGPGTRLLVL.